This T cell receptor beta chain was observed in a study of T cell responses to AZD1222 COVID-19 vaccine. Sequencing used immunoSEQ multiplex PCR; TCRdb keeps in-frame clones, though not all of them. The table has 90,000 to 100,000 clones, about 89% seen once. Germline values: CDR1 SGHAT, CDR2 FQNNGV. This CDR3 has 12 amino acids. The V gene lost 1 base and the J gene lost 10 bases, with 8 bases spanning the gap. This TCR came from an adult in good health. Here the sequenced sample was peripheral blood, taken on day 0 of AZD1222 vaccination. The chain links TRBV11-2 to TRBJ2-1; D perhaps matches TRBD2 (6 bases). The CDR3 region has the DNA TGTGCCAGCAGCTTAGGAGGAGGGGAGCAGTTCTTC. The encoded protein is CASSLGGGEQFF. Drawing the rest from reference TRBV11-2 and TRBJ2-1, the complete variable domain is EAGVAQSPRYKIIEKRQSVAFWCNPISGHATLYWYQQILGQGPKLLIQFQNNGVVDDSQLPKDRFSAERLKGVDSTLKIQPAKLEDSAVYLCASSLGGGEQFFGPGTRLTVL.